The sequence of this TCR beta chain was determined in a study of shared clonotypes between healthy human individuals. V was clipped by 0 bases and J by 9 bases; unmatched bases: 14. The germline gives CDR1 MGHRA, CDR2 YSYEKL. The CDR3 is 18 residues long. Authors' methods: Without quality scores, immunoSEQ junctional reads could not be filtered like full-length reads. Sequencing used immunoSEQ multiplex PCR; TCRdb keeps in-frame clones, though not all of them. The V and J calls and the clone size are those of that table, but D and trimming were determined from the DNA. This table holds some 1.4 million clones, over 95% found once.

This sequence was found in a man aged 25-45 years in good health. Sequencing was performed on naive CD4+ T cells sorted from blood. Subset reported: CD45RA+ positively selected. The J gene is TRBJ2-1, the V gene TRBV4-1, with TRBD2 matching 10 bases. CDR3 nucleotide sequence: TGCGCCAGCAGCCAAGATAATGGTAGCGGGGGGCGGATGGGTGAGCAGTTCTTC. Translated, it gives CASSQDNGSGGRMGEQFF.